This T cell receptor beta chain was profiled in a study of blood T cell repertoires in COVID-19. Study information: Material from acute and convalescent COVID-19 was sourced from the United States, Italy and Spain. T cells, B-cell-depleted T cells, or PBMCs provided the cDNA or gDNA that served as material.

V was clipped by 4 bases and J by 4 bases, with 12 bases between them. This CDR3 comprises 14 residues. Germline V lookup: CDR1 SGHRS, CDR2 YFSETQ. Per the original data handling: It was from reference gene primer amplification that nucleated cell counts were estimated. The method was immunoSEQ multiplex PCR; TCRdb's version includes in-frame clones alone and lacks a portion of them. V, J and clone size reflect that table, while D and trimming were determined from the DNA. This repertoire shows 150,000 to 200,000 clones, approximately 83% found once; its top ten account for about 10%. The material sequenced was peripheral blood. This chain joins TRBV5-1 and TRBJ2-1, with D unresolved. This TCR was sampled from a human donor with active or convalescent COVID-19. The donor label of this sample is uncertain. The CDR3 spells CASSPQQTYNEQFF. The CDR3 nucleotides read TGCGCCAGCAGCCCGCAGCAGACATACAATGAGCAGTTCTTC. Drawing the rest from reference TRBV5-1 and TRBJ2-1, the complete variable domain is KAGVTQTPRYLIKTRGQQVTLSCSPISGHRSVSWYQQTPGQGLQFLFEYFSETQRNKGNFPGRFSGRQFSNSRSEMNVSTLELGDSALYLCASSPQQTYNEQFFGPGTRLTVL.